This T cell receptor (beta chain) was identified in a study of control samples from healthy donors and cancer patients. Libraries were prepared by immunoSEQ multiplex PCR; TCRdb keeps only in-frame clonotypes and omits some of them. This sample has 65,000 to 90,000 clones; approximately 94% occur once, and the top ten carry 2.8%. In germline, CDR1 is MNHEY, CDR2 SVGAGI. This CDR3 has 14 residues. The junction had 6 bases not matched to a gene; V was cut back by 5 bases and J by 7 bases. The clonotype originates from a woman in her 30s in good health. V is TRBV6-5 and J is TRBJ2-2; 8 bases line up with TRBD2. Specimen: blood. CDR3 protein: CASSSGGQGGELFF. The DNA for the CDR3 is TGTGCCAGCAGTAGCGGGGGCCAGGGCGGGGAGCTGTTTTTT.